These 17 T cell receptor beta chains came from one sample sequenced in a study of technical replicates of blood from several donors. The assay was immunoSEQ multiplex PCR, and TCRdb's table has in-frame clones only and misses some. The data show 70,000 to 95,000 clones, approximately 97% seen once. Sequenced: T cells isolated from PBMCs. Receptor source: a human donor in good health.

CDR3 nucleotides: TGTGCCAGCAGCTTGAGGACGACTAGCGGGGGGTCGAACACCGGGGAGCTGTTTTTT. Its translation: CASSLRTTSGGSNTGELFF. The rearrangement uses TRBV5-4 and TRBJ2-2; 13 bases align to TRBD2. V shed 1 base, J shed 0 bases, and the junction held 6 bases outside the gene matches. Germline V lookup: CDR1 SGHNT, CDR2 YYREEE (reference sequence). The CDR3 contains 19 residues.

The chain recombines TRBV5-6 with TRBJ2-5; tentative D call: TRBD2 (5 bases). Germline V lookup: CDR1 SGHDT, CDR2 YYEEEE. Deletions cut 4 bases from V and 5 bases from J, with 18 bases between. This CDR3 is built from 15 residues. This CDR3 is CASSLGGSRRETQYF. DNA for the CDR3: TGTGCCAGCAGCCTGGGCGGGTCCCGCAGGGAGACCCAGTACTTC. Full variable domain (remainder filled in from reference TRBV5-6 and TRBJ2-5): DAGVTQSPTHLIKTRGQQVTLRCSPKSGHDTVSWYQQALGQGPQFIFQYYEEEERQRGNFPDRFSGHQFPNYSSELNVNALLLGDSALYLCASSLGGSRRETQYFGPGTRLLVL.

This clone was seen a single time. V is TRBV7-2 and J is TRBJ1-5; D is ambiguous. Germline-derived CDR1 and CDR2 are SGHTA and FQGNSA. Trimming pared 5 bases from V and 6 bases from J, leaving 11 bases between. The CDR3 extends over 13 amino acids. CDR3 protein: CASSPISGQPQHF. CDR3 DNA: TGTGCCAGCAGCCCGATTTCGGGTCAGCCCCAGCATTTT.

CDR3 protein: CASSLVPDSETQYF. CDR3 coding DNA: TGTGCCAGCAGCCTCGTACCGGACTCAGAGACCCAGTACTTC. This chain connects TRBV5-6 to TRBJ2-5, with a tentative D call TRBD2 (5 bases). Trimming pared 4 bases from V and 4 bases from J, leaving 14 bases between. This CDR3 contains 14 residues. Germline CDR1 reads SGHDT; CDR2 reads YYEEEE.

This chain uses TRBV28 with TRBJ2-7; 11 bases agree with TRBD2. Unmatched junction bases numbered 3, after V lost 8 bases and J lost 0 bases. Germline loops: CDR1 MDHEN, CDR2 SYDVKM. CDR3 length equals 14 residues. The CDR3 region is CASQLAGVSYEQYF. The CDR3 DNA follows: TGTGCCAGCCAACTAGCGGGGGTCTCCTACGAGCAGTACTTC.

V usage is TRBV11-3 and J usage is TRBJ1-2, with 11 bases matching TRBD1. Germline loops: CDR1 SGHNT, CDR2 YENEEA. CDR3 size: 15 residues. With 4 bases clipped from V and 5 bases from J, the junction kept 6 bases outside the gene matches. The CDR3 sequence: CASSSGQGVGYGYTF. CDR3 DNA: TGTGCCAGCAGCTCGGGACAGGGGGTGGGGTATGGCTACACCTTC.

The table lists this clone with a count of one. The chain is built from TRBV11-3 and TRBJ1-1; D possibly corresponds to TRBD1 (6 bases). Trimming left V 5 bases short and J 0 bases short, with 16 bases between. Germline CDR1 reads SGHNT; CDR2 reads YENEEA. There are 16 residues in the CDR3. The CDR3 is CASSLGAGALNTEAFF. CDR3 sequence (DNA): TGTGCCAGCAGCCTTGGGGCGGGGGCGTTGAACACTGAAGCTTTCTTT.

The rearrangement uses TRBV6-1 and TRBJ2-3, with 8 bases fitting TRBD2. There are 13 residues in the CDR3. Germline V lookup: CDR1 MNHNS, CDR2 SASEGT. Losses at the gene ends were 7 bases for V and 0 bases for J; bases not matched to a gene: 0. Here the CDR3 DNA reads TGTGCCAGCAAGCGGGGGAGCACAGATACGCAGTATTTT. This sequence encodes CASKRGSTDTQYF.

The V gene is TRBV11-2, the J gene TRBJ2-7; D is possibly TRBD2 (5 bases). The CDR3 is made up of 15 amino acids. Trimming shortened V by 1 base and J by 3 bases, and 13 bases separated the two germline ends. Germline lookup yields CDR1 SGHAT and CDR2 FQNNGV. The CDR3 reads CASSLAHPEGYEQYF. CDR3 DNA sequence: TGTGCCAGCAGCTTAGCCCACCCAGAGGGCTACGAGCAGTACTTC. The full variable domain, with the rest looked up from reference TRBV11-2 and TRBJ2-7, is EAGVAQSPRYKIIEKRQSVAFWCNPISGHATLYWYQQILGQGPKLLIQFQNNGVVDDSQLPKDRFSAERLKGVDSTLKIQPAKLEDSAVYLCASSLAHPEGYEQYFGPGTRLTVT.

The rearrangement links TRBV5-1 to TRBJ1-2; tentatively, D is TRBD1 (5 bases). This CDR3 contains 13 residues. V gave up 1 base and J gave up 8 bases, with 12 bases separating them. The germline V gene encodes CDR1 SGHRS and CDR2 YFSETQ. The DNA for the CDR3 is TGCGCCAGCAGCTTGCTCAGGGCTTCGGGCTACACCTTC. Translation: CASSLLRASGYTF.

As DNA, the CDR3 is TGTGCCAGCTCTTTGTCGGGAGCTAACTATGGCTACACCTTC. Protein: CASSLSGANYGYTF. This sequence joins TRBV14 and TRBJ1-2; D not certain. The CDR3 has 14 amino acids. Looked up from germline, CDR1 is SGHDN and CDR2 is FVKESK. V lost 8 bases to trimming and J lost 0 bases, with 13 bases between them.

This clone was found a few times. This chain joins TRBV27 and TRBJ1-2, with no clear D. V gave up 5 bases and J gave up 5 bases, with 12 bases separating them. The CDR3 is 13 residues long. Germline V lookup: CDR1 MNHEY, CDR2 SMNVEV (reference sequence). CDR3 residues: CASSRSGGYGYTF. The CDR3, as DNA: TGTGCCAGCAGTCGGAGTGGCGGGTATGGCTACACCTTC.

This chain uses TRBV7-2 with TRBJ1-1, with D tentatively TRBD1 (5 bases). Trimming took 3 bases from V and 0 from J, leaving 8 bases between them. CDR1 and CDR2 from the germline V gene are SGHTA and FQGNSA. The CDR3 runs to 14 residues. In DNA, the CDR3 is TGTGCCAGCAGCTTTTCAGGGATGAACACTGAAGCTTTCTTT. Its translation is CASSFSGMNTEAFF.

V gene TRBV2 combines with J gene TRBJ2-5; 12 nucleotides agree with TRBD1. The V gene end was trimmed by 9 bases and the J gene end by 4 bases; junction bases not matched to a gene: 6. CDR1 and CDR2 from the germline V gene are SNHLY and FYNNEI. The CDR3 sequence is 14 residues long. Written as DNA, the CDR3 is TGTGCCAGGAGGGACAGGGGGCTTGGAGAGACCCAGTACTTC. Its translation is CARRDRGLGETQYF.

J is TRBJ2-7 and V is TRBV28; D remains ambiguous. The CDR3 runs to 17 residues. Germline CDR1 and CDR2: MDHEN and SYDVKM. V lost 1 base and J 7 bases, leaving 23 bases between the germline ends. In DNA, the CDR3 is TGTGCCAGCAGTTTATCCCTCCACGGAGCGCTCCCTGGGGAGCAGTACTTC. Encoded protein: CASSLSLHGALPGEQYF.

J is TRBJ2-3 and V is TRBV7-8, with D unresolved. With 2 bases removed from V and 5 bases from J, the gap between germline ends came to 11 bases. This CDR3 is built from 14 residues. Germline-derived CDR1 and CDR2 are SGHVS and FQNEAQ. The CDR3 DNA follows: TGTGCCAGCAGCTTACCCCCTAGTGAAGATACGCAGTATTTT. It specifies CASSLPPSEDTQYF. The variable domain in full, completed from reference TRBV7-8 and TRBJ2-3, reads GAGVSQSPRYKVAKRGQDVALRCDPISGHVSLFWYQQALGQGPEFLTYFQNEAQLDKSGLPSDRFFAERPEGSVSTLKIQRTQQEDSAVYLCASSLPPSEDTQYFGPGTRLTVL.

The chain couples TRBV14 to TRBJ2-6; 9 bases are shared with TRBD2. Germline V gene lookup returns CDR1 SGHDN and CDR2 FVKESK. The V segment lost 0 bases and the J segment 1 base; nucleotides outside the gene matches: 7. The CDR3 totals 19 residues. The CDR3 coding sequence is TGTGCCAGCAGCCAAGAGACTAGCGGTACCCTATCTGGGGCCAACGTCCTGACTTTC. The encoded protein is CASSQETSGTLSGANVLTF.